The 23 T cell receptor beta chains reported below all come from one sample, sequenced in a study of identifying expanded T cells in peripheral blood. TCRdb's table, derived via immunoSEQ multiplex PCR, lists solely in-frame clones and lacks some. The data hold around 94,000 clones, with around 84% observed a single time. The sequencing input was blood. The receptors shown here come from a person aged 18 to 75 in good health.

This chain uses TRBV15 with TRBJ1-2; no definite D call. V lost 0 bases and J 4 bases, leaving 3 bases between the germline ends. The length of the CDR3 is 12 residues. CDR1 and CDR2 from the germline V gene are LNHNV and YYDKDF (reference sequence). The CDR3 DNA sequence: TGTGCCACCAGCAGAGATTTCTATGGCTACACCTTC. Translating gives CATSRDFYGYTF.

The chain employs TRBV5-4 and TRBJ2-5; 8 positions agree with TRBD2. From germline, CDR1 is SGHNT and CDR2 YYREEE (reference sequence). Unmatched junction bases numbered 6, after V lost 4 bases and J lost 1 base. This CDR3 contains 15 residues. The CDR3 nucleotides read TGTGCCAGCAGCCTCCTACTAGCGGCCCAAGAGACCCAGTACTTC. It is translated as CASSLLLAAQETQYF.

This clone was observed once. The chain carries TRBV7-7 and TRBJ2-2; D is perhaps TRBD1 (5 bases). The length of the CDR3 is 14 residues. Germline V CDR1 and CDR2: SSHAT, FNYEAQ (reference sequence). V was pared by 2 bases and J by 4 bases, with 8 bases between. CDR3 DNA: TGTGCCAGCAGCTTACAGGGTGCCACCGGGGAGCTGTTTTTT. Its protein is CASSLQGATGELFF. Looking up the rest from reference TRBV7-7 and TRBJ2-2 gives the full variable domain: GAGVSQSPRYKVTKRGQDVTLRCDPISSHATLYWYQQALGQGPEFLTYFNYEAQPDKSGLPSDRFSAERPEGSISTLTIQRTEQRDSAMYRCASSLQGATGELFFGEGSRLTVL.

The V and J genes are TRBV6-6 and TRBJ2-7; D gene unclear. V shed 4 bases and J shed 4 bases, with 5 bases lying between them. The CDR3 spans 11 residues. CDR1 and CDR2 from the germline V gene are MNHNY and SVGAGI (reference sequence). The chain's CDR3 is CASSLGYEQYF. CDR3 nucleotides: TGTGCCAGCAGTTTGGGGTACGAGCAGTACTTC.

The rearrangement links TRBV7-6 to TRBJ2-7; TRBD1 matches at 12 bases. With 5 bases clipped from V and 2 bases from J, the junction kept 10 bases outside the gene matches. This CDR3 is 17 amino acids long. CDR1 is SGHVS and CDR2 is FNYEAQ in the germline V gene. CDR3 region: CASSRGQGQGATYEQYF. CDR3 DNA sequence: TGTGCCAGCAGCCGGGGCCAGGGACAGGGGGCTACCTACGAGCAGTACTTC.

CDR3 loop: CASSINRNSNQPQHF. CDR3 bases: TGTGCCAGTAGTATTAATAGGAATAGCAATCAGCCCCAGCATTTT. This sequence joins TRBV19 and TRBJ1-5, with D unresolved. The CDR3 is 15 residues long. CDR1 is LNHDA, CDR2 SQIVND, per germline (reference sequence). The V end was cut by 3 bases, the J end by 0 bases, with 9 bases between.

This clone came up a few times. The chain combines TRBV5-6 with TRBJ1-6, with D unresolved. V dropped 2 bases and J dropped 10 bases, with 7 bases sitting between them. CDR1 SGHDT and CDR2 YYEEEE come from the germline V gene. The CDR3 is 12 residues long. The CDR3 loop is CASSFPGSPLHF. The CDR3 coding sequence is TGTGCCAGCAGCTTCCCGGGATCACCCCTCCACTTT.

The chain joins TRBV11-3 to TRBJ2-2; maybe TRBD2 (7 bases). This CDR3 contains 16 residues. CDR1 and CDR2 (germline): SGHNT, YENEEA. V shed 2 bases and J shed 4 bases, with 14 bases lying between them. In DNA form, the CDR3 reads TGTGCCAGCAGCTTAATAACGGGGGGCCCCACCGGGGAGCTGTTTTTT. Its protein product is CASSLITGGPTGELFF.

This clone was detected only a few times. The chain carries TRBV11-3 and TRBJ2-6; no reliable D call. The CDR3 is made up of 16 amino acids. Trimming took 0 bases from V and 1 from J, leaving 7 bases between them. Germline CDR1 SGHNT, CDR2 YENEEA. CDR3 loop: CASSLEVFSGANVLTF. The CDR3 nucleotides are TGTGCCAGCAGCTTAGAGGTTTTTTCTGGGGCCAACGTCCTGACTTTC.

The V gene is TRBV4-2, the J gene TRBJ2-5; either TRBD1 or TRBD2 may fit D (5 bases each). The CDR3 totals 16 residues. Germline V CDR1 and CDR2: LGHNA, YNFKEQ. Between the trimmed V and J ends, which lost 1 base and 1 base, there was a span of 13 bases. The CDR3 DNA sequence: TGTGCCAGCAGCCAAGGAAACGGGGCGTCCCAAGAGACCCAGTACTTC. Amino acid sequence: CASSQGNGASQETQYF.

The genes are TRBV2 and TRBJ1-5, with D possibly TRBD1 on 6 matching bases. The germline V gene encodes CDR1 SNHLY and CDR2 FYNNEI. V was trimmed by 4 bases and J by 4 bases, leaving 14 bases between them. The CDR3 length is 15 residues. The CDR3 here is CASSVLGGGNQPQHF. As DNA, the CDR3 is TGTGCCAGCAGTGTGCTGGGGGGCGGGAATCAGCCCCAGCATTTT.

J is TRBJ1-1 and V is TRBV6-5; tentative D call: TRBD1 (6 bases). Per germline, CDR1 MNHEY and CDR2 SVGAGI. Trimming removed 4 bases at V and 4 bases at J, with 16 bases between. The CDR3 loop spans 15 amino acids. The CDR3 sequence: CASSSWGRAGTEAFF. In DNA form, the CDR3 reads TGTGCCAGCAGTTCTTGGGGGCGCGCGGGCACTGAAGCTTTCTTT.

This clone was seen once. The genes are TRBV19 and TRBJ1-5; possibly TRBD1 for D (6 bases). CDR1 is LNHDA, CDR2 SQIVND, per germline (reference sequence). Trimming took off 9 bases at V and 5 bases at J, with 14 bases between the two ends. The CDR3 length is 13 residues. For the CDR3, the DNA is TGTGCCAGCAAACAGGGTCGGGATCAGCCCCAGCATTTT. This translates into CASKQGRDQPQHF.

This clone was detected a few times. V is TRBV18 and J is TRBJ1-1; D not certain. V lost 0 bases to trimming and J lost 4 bases, with 18 bases between them. Per germline, CDR1 KGHSH and CDR2 LQKENI. The CDR3 totals 17 residues. The CDR3 DNA sequence: TGTGCCAGCTCACCACCTAACTCAATAGGGCTTCGCACTGAAGCTTTCTTT. Residues: CASSPPNSIGLRTEAFF. The variable domain in full, with the rest retrieved from reference TRBV18 and TRBJ1-1, is NAGVMQNPRHLVRRRGQEARLRCSPMKGHSHVYWYRQLPEEGLKFMVYLQKENIIDESGMPKERFSAEFPKEGPSILRIQQVVRGDSAAYFCASSPPNSIGLRTEAFFGQGTRLTVV.

The gene calls are TRBV6-1 and TRBJ1-1; D is uncertain. V lost 0 bases to trimming and J lost 4 bases, with 21 bases between them. Germline V CDR1 and CDR2: MNHNS, SASEGT. The CDR3 sequence is 18 residues long. CDR3 in DNA: TGTGCCAGCAGTGAAGCTAGGGCGATGGGAGAGTGGGGCACTGAAGCTTTCTTT. Translating it yields CASSEARAMGEWGTEAFF.

The CDR3 DNA is TGCGCCAGCAGCCAAGATGATTCGGGTTGGGAGCCCCAGCATTTT. Its protein product is CASSQDDSGWEPQHF. The rearrangement joins TRBV4-3 to TRBJ1-5; D not resolved. The germline V gene has CDR1 LGHNA and CDR2 YSLEER. The V end lost 0 bases, the J end lost 8 bases, and 14 bases lay between the germline ends. The CDR3 runs 15 residues.

V and J are TRBV18 and TRBJ1-1; TRBD1 agrees at 7 bases. This CDR3 contains 15 residues. The V gene's germline CDR1 is KGHSH and CDR2 LQKENI. With 5 bases clipped from V and 0 bases from J, the junction kept 6 bases outside the gene matches. The CDR3 sequence is CASSTGQIMNTEAFF. In DNA, the CDR3 is TGTGCCAGCTCAACGGGACAGATAATGAACACTGAAGCTTTCTTT.

The chain is built from TRBV7-8 and TRBJ2-7, with 8 bases identical to TRBD2. The germline CDR1 and CDR2 sequences are SGHVS and FQNEAQ. CDR3 length: 14 amino acids. V trimming: 0 bases; J trimming: 3 bases; junction bases outside the gene matches: 1. The chain's CDR3 is CASSLAAGGYEQYF. As DNA, the CDR3 is TGTGCCAGCAGCTTAGCGGCGGGGGGCTACGAGCAGTACTTC.

V gene TRBV9 combines with J gene TRBJ1-1; D is possibly TRBD1 (5 bases). From germline, CDR1 is SGDLS and CDR2 YYNGEE. The CDR3 contains 15 residues. Trimming cost V 4 bases and J 3 bases, with 16 bases left between them. CDR3 sequence reads: CASSRGFVSDTEAFF. DNA for the CDR3: TGTGCCAGCAGCCGGGGGTTCGTTTCGGACACTGAAGCTTTCTTT. Full variable domain (outside the CDR3, taken from reference TRBV9 and TRBJ1-1): DSGVTQTPKHLITATGQRVTLRCSPRSGDLSVYWYQQSLDQGLQFLIQYYNGEERAKGNILERFSAQQFPDLHSELNLSSLELGDSALYFCASSRGFVSDTEAFFGQGTRLTVV.

CDR3: CASSFLTGSSYEQYF. DNA for the CDR3: TGTGCCAGCAGCTTTTTGACAGGGAGCTCCTACGAGCAGTACTTC. The genes are TRBV7-9 and TRBJ2-7; the match to TRBD1 covers 7 bases. V trimming: 3 bases; J trimming: 0 bases; junction bases outside the gene matches: 5. CDR3 length equals 15 residues. CDR1 is SEHNR and CDR2 is FQNEAQ in the germline V gene (reference sequence).

The CDR3, as DNA: TGTGCCAGCAGCTTGGATACGGCCTCCGGGGGAGGCTACACCTTC. Translation: CASSLDTASGGGYTF. V gene TRBV7-2 combines with J gene TRBJ1-2, with a weak D call TRBD1 (5 bases). The CDR3 has 15 amino acids. Germline V gene lookup returns CDR1 SGHTA and CDR2 FQGNSA. V was trimmed by 3 bases and J by 8 bases, leaving 19 bases between them.

V is TRBV29-1 and J is TRBJ2-7; TRBD2 matches at 7 bases. This CDR3 has 14 amino acids. The germline V gene encodes CDR1 SQVTM and CDR2 ANQGSEA. With V trimmed by 3 bases and J by 4 bases, 9 bases remained unmatched. The CDR3 DNA follows: TGCAGCGTTGAGGGGAACACCGGGGGGTACGAGCAGTACTTC. Translated: CSVEGNTGGYEQYF.

The gene calls are TRBV7-2 and TRBJ2-5; 7 bases line up with TRBD2. CDR3 length: 17 amino acids. The junction had 13 bases not matched to a gene; V was cut back by 1 base and J by 5 bases. Germline V gene data show CDR1 as SGHTA and CDR2 as FQGNSA. In DNA, the CDR3 is TGTGCCAGCAGCTTAGAAGGGAGACTAGCCTTGGTGGAGACCCAGTACTTC. Translating gives CASSLEGRLALVETQYF.